The 16 T cell receptor beta chains below were found in one sample sequenced in a study of T cell repertoires in breast cancer. Primers covering all TCR V genes were used in emulsion RT-PCR on CD8+ T cells. Blocking oligonucleotides added to a second nested PCR suppressed unpaired genes. From the emulsion pairing reads, TCRdb called clonotypes with MiXCR, one entry per CDR3 protein. This repertoire shows roughly 40,000 distinct CDR3 sequences, over 40% found once; its top ten account for less than 70%. The specimen sequenced was CD8+ T cells. The receptor source for this set is a pool of human donors with breast cancer or a healthy control (not recorded which).

V usage is TRBV2 and J usage is TRBJ1-6; 10 positions match TRBD1. The CDR3 contains 16 residues. The germline V gene has CDR1 SNHLY and CDR2 FYNNEI. The J segment lost 5 bases and the V segment lost 6 bases, leaving 7 bases of the junction unmatched. The CDR3 loop is CASRYPGTGDNSPLHF. In nucleotides, the CDR3 is TGTGCCAGCAGATACCCCGGGACAGGGGATAATTCACCCCTCCACTTT.

This clonotype occurred a few times. The V and J genes are TRBV6-5 and TRBJ2-6, with D tentatively TRBD1 (5 bases). The ends were cut back, 6 bases at V and 0 bases at J, with 9 bases in the middle. The CDR3 sequence is 15 residues long. Looked up from germline, CDR1 is MNHEY and CDR2 is SVGAGI. As DNA, the CDR3 is TGTGCCAGCAGACACAGGAACTCTGGGGCCAACGTCCTGACTTTC. Encoded protein: CASRHRNSGANVLTF.

This clonotype has just a few counts. The chain couples TRBV19 to TRBJ1-5; D gene uncertain. The CDR3 runs 15 residues. Per germline, CDR1 LNHDA and CDR2 SQIVND (reference sequence). V lost 7 bases to trimming and J lost 0 bases, with 13 bases between them. CDR3 bases: TGTGCCAGTACCCATAATCTCTATAGCAATCAGCCCCAGCATTTT. The encoded protein is CASTHNLYSNQPQHF.

This clonotype was detected only a few times. V and J are TRBV18 and TRBJ1-1, with D possibly TRBD1 on 5 matching bases. The CDR3 is made up of 13 amino acids. The germline V and J ends were trimmed by 5 bases and 2 bases, with 9 bases remaining between them. Looked up from germline, CDR1 is KGHSH and CDR2 is LQKENI. CDR3 DNA: TGTGCCAGCTCAATAGACAGCAACACTGAAGCTTTCTTT. The encoded protein is CASSIDSNTEAFF.

The sample holds one count of this clonotype. The chain couples TRBV6-2 or TRBV6-3 to TRBJ2-7; no reliable D call. V was trimmed by 5 bases and J by 6 bases, leaving 14 bases between them. CDR1 is MNHEY, CDR2 SVGEGT, per germline. This CDR3 region has 13 residues. The CDR3 reads CASSPLDGCEQYF. The CDR3 DNA follows: TGTGCCAGCAGTCCCTTGGACGGCTGCGAGCAGTACTTC.

Comment on this clonotype: A clone one base away is much larger, so this may be a read error. The CDR3 DNA reads as TGTGCCAGCAGTTTTGTGGCTACCCTGGGCTACGAGCAGTACTTC. Residues: CASSFVATLGYEQYF. The V call is TRBV27, the J call TRBJ2-7; no definite D call. The germline V gene encodes CDR1 MNHEY and CDR2 SMNVEV (reference sequence). The CDR3 spans 15 residues. V was shortened by 3 bases and J by 3 bases, with 15 bases between the two germline ends.

As to this clonotype: This may be a read error: a much more frequent sequence differs by one nucleotide. This chain uses TRBV27 with TRBJ2-1; D is possibly TRBD1 or TRBD2 (5 bases each). The CDR3 sequence is 16 residues long. CDR1 MNHEY and CDR2 SMNVEV come from the germline V gene (reference sequence). Trimming stripped 3 bases from V and 7 bases from J, with 19 bases between. The CDR3 DNA follows: TGTGCCAGCAGTTTTCCCCAGTGGGGGTCTAAGAATGAGCAGTTCTTC. This encodes CASSFPQWGSKNEQFF.

This clonotype was detected a few times. The chain employs TRBV20-1 and TRBJ2-1, with 10 bases lining up with TRBD2. The V gene end was trimmed by 6 bases and the J gene end by 6 bases; junction bases not matched to a gene: 8. The germline gives CDR1 DFQATT, CDR2 SNEGSKA (reference sequence). This CDR3 is 14 amino acids long. CDR3 sequence (DNA): TGCAGTGCGCCTTCTAGCGGGGGACTCAATGAGCAGTTCTTC. Translation gives CSAPSSGGLNEQFF.

The chain recombines TRBV19 with TRBJ2-6, with 7 bases lining up with TRBD1. The CDR3 covers 15 residues. Per germline, CDR1 LNHDA and CDR2 SQIVND (reference sequence). After removal of 10 bases from V and 0 bases from J, the junction contained 6 bases not matched to a gene. This chain's CDR3 is CATADRVSGANVLTF. The CDR3 nucleotides are TGTGCCACCGCTGACAGGGTCTCTGGGGCCAACGTCCTGACTTTC. The full variable domain, with the rest looked up from reference TRBV19 and TRBJ2-6, is DGGITQSPKYLFRKEGQNVTLSCEQNLNHDAMYWYRQDPGQGLRLIYYSQIVNDFQKGDIAEGYSVSREKKESFPLTVTSAQKNPTAFYLCATADRVSGANVLTFGAGSRLTVL.

The J gene is TRBJ2-2, the V gene TRBV29-1; D unclear. The V gene's germline CDR1 is SQVTM and CDR2 ANQGSEA. The CDR3 has 14 residues. Trimming removed 5 bases at V and 0 bases at J, with 10 bases between. CDR3 nucleotide sequence: TGCAGCGTTATGAAGGCCGCGAACACCGGGGAGCTGTTTTTT. Translating gives CSVMKAANTGELFF.

Only a few counts were recorded for this clonotype. V is TRBV27 and J is TRBJ1-5, with D hard to call. The CDR3 has 16 amino acids. Germline V gene sequence: CDR1 MNHEY, CDR2 SMNVEV (reference sequence). With 6 bases removed from V and 2 bases from J, the gap between germline ends came to 17 bases. The DNA of the CDR3 is TGTGCCAGCAGCTCCCATGGTTCGGCGGGCAATCAGCCCCAGCATTTT. Encoded protein: CASSSHGSAGNQPQHF.

The gene calls are TRBV20-1 and TRBJ1-1, with no clear D. The ends were cut back, 1 base at V and 0 bases at J, with 12 bases in the middle. CDR1 is DFQATT, CDR2 SNEGSKA, per germline (reference sequence). There are 15 residues in the CDR3. The CDR3 loop reads CSARGGKAMNTEAFF. CDR3 nucleotide sequence: TGCAGTGCTAGAGGAGGGAAGGCCATGAACACTGAAGCTTTCTTT.

The chain couples TRBV29-1 to TRBJ1-1, with D unclear. The germline V gene encodes CDR1 SQVTM and CDR2 ANQGSEA. The CDR3 totals 12 residues. V lost 3 bases and J 4 bases, leaving 9 bases between the germline ends. CDR3 sequence: CSVEAASTEAFF. The CDR3, as DNA: TGCAGCGTTGAGGCAGCGAGCACTGAAGCTTTCTTT.

CDR3 sequence: CASRTGTDNSPLHF. CDR3 nucleotide sequence: TGTGCCAGTAGAACCGGGACAGACAATTCACCCCTCCACTTT. The chain couples TRBV19 to TRBJ1-6, with TRBD1 matching over 7 bases. CDR3 size: 14 residues. J lost 7 bases, V lost 6 bases, and 6 bases had no gene match. Germline values: CDR1 LNHDA, CDR2 SQIVND (reference sequence).

This clonotype was found many times. An end of the junction does not agree with germline; a read error may underlie this. The gene calls are TRBV6-1 and TRBJ2-1; TRBD1 matches 9 bases. Germline V lookup: CDR1 MNHNS, CDR2 SASEGT. The CDR3 loop spans 15 amino acids. The CDR3: CASSEGVDRGQVLVF. The CDR3 DNA follows: TGTGCCAGCAGTGAAGGGGTGGACAGGGGCCAGGTACTGGTCTTC.

The chain has TRBV5-8 and TRBJ1-1; D unclear. Germline CDR1 SGHTS, CDR2 YDEGEE. This CDR3 contains 13 residues. V was pared by 3 bases and J by 6 bases, with 12 bases between. The CDR3 bases are TGTGCCAGCAGCTATATAGCGTCCGCTGAAGCTTTCTTT. Residues: CASSYIASAEAFF.